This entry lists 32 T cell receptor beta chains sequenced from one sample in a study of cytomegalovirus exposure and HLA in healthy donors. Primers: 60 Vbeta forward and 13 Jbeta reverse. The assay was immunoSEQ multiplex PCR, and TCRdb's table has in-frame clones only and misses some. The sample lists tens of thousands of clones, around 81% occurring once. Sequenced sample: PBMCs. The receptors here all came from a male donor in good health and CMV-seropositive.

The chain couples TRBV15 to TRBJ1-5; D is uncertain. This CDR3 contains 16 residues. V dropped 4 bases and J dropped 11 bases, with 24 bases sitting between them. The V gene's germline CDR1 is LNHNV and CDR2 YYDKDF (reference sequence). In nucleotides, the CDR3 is TGTGCCACCAGCATACTTTGGCAGTCGGGTCCCCGGGCCCAGCATTTT. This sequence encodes CATSILWQSGPRAQHF.

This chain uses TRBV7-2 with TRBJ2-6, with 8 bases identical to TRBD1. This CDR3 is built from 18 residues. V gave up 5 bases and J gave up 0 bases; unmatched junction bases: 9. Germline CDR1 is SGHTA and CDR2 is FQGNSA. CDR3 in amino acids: CASSPRGLDSSGANVLTF. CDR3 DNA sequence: TGTGCCAGCAGCCCCAGGGGGCTCGATAGCTCTGGGGCCAACGTCCTGACTTTC.

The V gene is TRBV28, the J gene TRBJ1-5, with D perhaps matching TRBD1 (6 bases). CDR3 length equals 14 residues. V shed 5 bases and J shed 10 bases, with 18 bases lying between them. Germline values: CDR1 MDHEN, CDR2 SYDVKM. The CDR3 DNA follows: TGTGCCAGCAGTCCAGACAGGACCCGTTTCCCCCAGCATTTT. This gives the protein CASSPDRTRFPQHF.

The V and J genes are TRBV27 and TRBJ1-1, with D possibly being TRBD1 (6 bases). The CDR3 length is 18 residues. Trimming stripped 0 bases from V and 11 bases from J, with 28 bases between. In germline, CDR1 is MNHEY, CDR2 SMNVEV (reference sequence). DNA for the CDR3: TGTGCCAGCAGTTTATCCCCGACAGGCCCAAGAACCCTTCCCGTGGCTTTCTTT. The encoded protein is CASSLSPTGPRTLPVAFF.

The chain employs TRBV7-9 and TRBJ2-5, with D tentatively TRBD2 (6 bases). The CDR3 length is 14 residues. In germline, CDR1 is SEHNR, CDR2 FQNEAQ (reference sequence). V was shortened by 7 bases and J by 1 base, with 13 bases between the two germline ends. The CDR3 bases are TGTGCCAGCACCCCGAACGGGGGCCAAGAGACCCAGTACTTC. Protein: CASTPNGGQETQYF.

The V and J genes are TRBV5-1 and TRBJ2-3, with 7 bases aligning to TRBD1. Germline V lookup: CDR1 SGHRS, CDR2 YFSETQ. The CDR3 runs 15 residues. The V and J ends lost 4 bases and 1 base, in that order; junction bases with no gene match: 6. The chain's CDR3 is CASSLNQGGTDTQYF. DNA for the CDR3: TGCGCCAGCAGCCTGAACCAGGGGGGCACAGATACGCAGTATTTT.

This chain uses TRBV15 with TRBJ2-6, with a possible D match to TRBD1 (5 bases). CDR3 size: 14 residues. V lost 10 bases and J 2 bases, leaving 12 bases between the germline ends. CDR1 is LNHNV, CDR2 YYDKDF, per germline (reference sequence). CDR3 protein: CAIATRAGANVLTF. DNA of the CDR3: TGTGCCATTGCGACCAGGGCTGGGGCCAACGTCCTGACTTTC. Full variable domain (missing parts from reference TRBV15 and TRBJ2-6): DAMVIQNPRYQVTQFGKPVTLSCSQTLNHNVMYWYQQKSSQAPKLLFHYYDKDFNNEADTPDNFQSRRPNTSFCFLDIRSPGLGDTAMYLCAIATRAGANVLTFGAGSRLTVL.

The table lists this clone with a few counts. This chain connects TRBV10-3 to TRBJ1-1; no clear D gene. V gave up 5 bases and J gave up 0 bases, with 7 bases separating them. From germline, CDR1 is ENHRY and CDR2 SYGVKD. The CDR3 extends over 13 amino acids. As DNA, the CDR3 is TGTGCCATCAGTATAGAGATGAACACTGAAGCTTTCTTT. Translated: CAISIEMNTEAFF.

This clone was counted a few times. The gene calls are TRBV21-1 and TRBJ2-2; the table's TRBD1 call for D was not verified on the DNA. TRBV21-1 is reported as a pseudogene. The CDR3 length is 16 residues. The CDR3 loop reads CASSKRDRVNTGELFF. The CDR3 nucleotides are TGTGCCAGCAGCAAGAGGGACAGGGTGAACACCGGGGAGCTGTTTTTT.

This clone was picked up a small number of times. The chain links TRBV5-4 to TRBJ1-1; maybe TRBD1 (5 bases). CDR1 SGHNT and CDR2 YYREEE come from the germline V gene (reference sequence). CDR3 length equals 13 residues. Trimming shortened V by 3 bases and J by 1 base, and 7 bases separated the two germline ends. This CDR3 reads CASSSTANTEAFF. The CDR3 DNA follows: TGTGCCAGCAGCTCGACAGCGAACACTGAAGCTTTCTTT.

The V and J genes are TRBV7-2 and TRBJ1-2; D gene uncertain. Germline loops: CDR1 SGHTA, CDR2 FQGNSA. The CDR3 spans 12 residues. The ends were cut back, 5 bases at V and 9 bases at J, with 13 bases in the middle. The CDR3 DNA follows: TGTGCCAGCAGCGGGGATGGAGGTAGCTACACCTTC. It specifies CASSGDGGSYTF.

CDR3 nucleotides: TGTGCCAGCAGTTACGCGGCGGGGGGAATCCGCGAGCAGTACTTC. As protein: CASSYAAGGIREQYF. The chain is built from TRBV6-5 and TRBJ2-7; 8 bases agree with TRBD2. CDR3 length equals 15 residues. Per germline, CDR1 MNHEY and CDR2 SVGAGI. V was pared by 2 bases and J by 6 bases, with 9 bases of the junction left unmatched.

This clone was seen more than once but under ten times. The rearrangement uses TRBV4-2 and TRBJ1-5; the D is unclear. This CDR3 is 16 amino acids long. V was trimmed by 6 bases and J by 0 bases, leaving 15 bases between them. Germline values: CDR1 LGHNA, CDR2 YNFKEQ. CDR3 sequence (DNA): TGTGCCAGCAGGTTTGGTGGAGCCGATAGCAATCAGCCCCAGCATTTT. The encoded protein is CASRFGGADSNQPQHF.

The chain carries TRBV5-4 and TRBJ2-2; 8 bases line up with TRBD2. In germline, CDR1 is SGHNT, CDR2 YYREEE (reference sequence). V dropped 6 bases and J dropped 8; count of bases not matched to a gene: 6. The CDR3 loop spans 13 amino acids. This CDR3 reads CASNPGLEGELFF. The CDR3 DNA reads TGTGCCAGCAACCCGGGACTAGAAGGGGAGCTGTTTTTT.

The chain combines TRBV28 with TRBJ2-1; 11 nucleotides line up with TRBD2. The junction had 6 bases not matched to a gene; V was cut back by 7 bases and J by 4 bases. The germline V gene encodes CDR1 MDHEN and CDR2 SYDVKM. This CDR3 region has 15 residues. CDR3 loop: CASTLTSGTYNEQFF. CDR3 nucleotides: TGTGCCAGCACCCTGACTAGCGGGACGTACAATGAGCAGTTCTTC.

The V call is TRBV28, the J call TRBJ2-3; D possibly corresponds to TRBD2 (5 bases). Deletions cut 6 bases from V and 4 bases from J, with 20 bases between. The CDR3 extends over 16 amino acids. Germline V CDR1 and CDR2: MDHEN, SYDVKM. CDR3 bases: TGTGCCAGCAGACGCTCCGGGGTCTCACCGTCAGATACGCAGTATTTT. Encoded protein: CASRRSGVSPSDTQYF.

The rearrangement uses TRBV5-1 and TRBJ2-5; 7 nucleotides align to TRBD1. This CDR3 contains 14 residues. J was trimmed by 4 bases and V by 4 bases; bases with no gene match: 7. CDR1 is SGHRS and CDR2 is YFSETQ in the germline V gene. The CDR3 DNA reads TGCGCCAGCAGCCTCGGACAGGATGTAGAGACCCAGTACTTC. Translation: CASSLGQDVETQYF.

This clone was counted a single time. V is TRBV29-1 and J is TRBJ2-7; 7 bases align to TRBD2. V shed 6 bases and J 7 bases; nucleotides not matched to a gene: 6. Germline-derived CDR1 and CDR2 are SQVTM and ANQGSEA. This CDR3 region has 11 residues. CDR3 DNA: TGCAGCGTCCTAGCGGCGGGGGAGCAGTACTTC. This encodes CSVLAAGEQYF.

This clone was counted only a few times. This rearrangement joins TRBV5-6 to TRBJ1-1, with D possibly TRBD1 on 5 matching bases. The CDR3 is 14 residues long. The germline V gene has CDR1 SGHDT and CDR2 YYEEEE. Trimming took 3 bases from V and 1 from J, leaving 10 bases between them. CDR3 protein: CASSWGVWNTEAFF. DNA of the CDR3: TGTGCCAGCAGCTGGGGGGTTTGGAACACTGAAGCTTTCTTT.

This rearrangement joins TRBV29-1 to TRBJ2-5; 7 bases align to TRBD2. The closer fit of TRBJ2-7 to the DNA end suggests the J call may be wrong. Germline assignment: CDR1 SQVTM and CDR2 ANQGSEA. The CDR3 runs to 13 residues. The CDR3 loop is CSVLGRVAYEQYF. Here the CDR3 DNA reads TGCAGCGTCCTGGGGAGGGTCGCCTACGAGCAGTACTTC.

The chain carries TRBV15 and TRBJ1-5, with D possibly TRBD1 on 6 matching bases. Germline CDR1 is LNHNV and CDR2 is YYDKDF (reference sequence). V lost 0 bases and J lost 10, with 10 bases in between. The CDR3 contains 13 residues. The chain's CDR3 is CATSRDAGTPQHF. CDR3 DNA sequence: TGTGCCACCAGCAGAGATGCCGGGACACCCCAGCATTTT.

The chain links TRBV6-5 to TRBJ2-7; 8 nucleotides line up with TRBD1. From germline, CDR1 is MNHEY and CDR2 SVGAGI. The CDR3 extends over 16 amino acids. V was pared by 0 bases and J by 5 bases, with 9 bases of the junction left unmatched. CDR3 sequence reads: CASSYSIRTGSNEQYF. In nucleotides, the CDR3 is TGTGCCAGCAGTTACTCGATTAGGACAGGGTCCAACGAGCAGTACTTC.

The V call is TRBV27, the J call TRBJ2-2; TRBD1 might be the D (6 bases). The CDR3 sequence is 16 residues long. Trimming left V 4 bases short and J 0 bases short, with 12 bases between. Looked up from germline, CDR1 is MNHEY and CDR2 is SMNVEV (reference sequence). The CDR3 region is CASSSLNRANTGELFF. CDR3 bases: TGTGCCAGCAGTTCCCTTAACAGGGCGAACACCGGGGAGCTGTTTTTT.

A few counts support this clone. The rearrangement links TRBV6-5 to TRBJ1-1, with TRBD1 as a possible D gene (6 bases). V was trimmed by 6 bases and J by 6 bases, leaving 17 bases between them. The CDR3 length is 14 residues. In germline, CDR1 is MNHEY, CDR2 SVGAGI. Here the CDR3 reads CASRFRQGLAEAFF. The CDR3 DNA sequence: TGTGCCAGCAGATTCCGTCAGGGGTTGGCTGAAGCTTTCTTT.

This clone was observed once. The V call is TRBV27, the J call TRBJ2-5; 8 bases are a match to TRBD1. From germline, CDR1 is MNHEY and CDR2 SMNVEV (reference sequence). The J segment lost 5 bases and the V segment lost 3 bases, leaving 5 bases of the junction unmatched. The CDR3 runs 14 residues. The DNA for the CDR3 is TGTGCCAGCAGTTTTCCAGGGGGCTGGGAGACCCAGTACTTC. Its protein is CASSFPGGWETQYF.

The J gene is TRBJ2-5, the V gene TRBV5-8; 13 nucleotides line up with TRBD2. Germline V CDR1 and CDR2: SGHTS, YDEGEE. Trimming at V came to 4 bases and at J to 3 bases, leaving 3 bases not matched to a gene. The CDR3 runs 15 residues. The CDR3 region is CASSRGLAGKETQYF. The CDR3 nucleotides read TGTGCCAGCAGCAGGGGACTAGCGGGGAAAGAGACCCAGTACTTC.

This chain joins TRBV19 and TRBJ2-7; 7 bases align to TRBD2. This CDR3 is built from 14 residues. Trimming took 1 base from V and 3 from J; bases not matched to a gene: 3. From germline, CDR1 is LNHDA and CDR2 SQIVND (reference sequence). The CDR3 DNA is TGTGCCAGTAGTATAGCTCCGGGGGGCTACGAGCAGTACTTC. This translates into CASSIAPGGYEQYF.

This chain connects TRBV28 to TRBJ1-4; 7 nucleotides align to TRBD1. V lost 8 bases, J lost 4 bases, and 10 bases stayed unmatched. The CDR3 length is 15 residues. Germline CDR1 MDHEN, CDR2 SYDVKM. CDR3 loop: CASGLQGSGNEKLFF. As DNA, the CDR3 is TGTGCCAGCGGATTACAGGGGAGCGGTAATGAAAAACTGTTTTTT.

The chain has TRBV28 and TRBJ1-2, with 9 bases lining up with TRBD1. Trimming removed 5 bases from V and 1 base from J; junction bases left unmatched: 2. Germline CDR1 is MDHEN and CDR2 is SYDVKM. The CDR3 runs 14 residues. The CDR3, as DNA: TGTGCCAGCAGTGTGGACAGGGGTAACTATGGCTACACCTTC. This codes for CASSVDRGNYGYTF.

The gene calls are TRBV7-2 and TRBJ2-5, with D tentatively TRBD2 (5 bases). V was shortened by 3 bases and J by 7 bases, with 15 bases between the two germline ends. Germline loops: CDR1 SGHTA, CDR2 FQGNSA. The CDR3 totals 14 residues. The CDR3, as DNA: TGTGCCAGCAGCTTTGGACTCGGGGTGCGGACCCAGTACTTC. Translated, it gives CASSFGLGVRTQYF.

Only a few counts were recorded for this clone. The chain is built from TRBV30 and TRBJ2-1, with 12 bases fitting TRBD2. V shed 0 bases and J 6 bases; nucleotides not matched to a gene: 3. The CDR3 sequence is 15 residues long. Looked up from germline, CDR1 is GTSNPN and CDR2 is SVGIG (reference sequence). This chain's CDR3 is CAWSVPGLAGNEQFF. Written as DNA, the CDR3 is TGTGCCTGGAGTGTACCGGGACTAGCGGGCAATGAGCAGTTCTTC. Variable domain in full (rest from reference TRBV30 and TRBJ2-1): SQTIHQWPATLVQPVGSPLSLECTVEGTSNPNLYWYRQAAGRGLQLLFYSVGIGQISSEVPQNLSASRPQDRQFILSSKKLLLSDSGFYLCAWSVPGLAGNEQFFGPGTRLTVL.

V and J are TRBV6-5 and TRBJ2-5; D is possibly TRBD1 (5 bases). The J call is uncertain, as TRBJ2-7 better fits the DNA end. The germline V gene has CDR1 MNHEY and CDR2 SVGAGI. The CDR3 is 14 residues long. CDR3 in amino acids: CASSPTDSYYEQYF. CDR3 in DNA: TGTGCCAGCAGTCCGACAGACTCCTACTACGAGCAGTACTTC.